The next 31 T cell receptor beta chains were all read from a single sample in a study of OX40 agonist ivuxolimab in advanced cancers. Library preparation used the immunoSEQ multiplex PCR assay. Entries here come from immuneACCESS through TCRdb and include only in-frame sequences with V and J called. Some clones fail to appear in such tables; in the studies checked, an unresolved V gene covers under half of the shortfall, and the cause of the remainder is unknown. The sample yields tens of thousands of clones; roughly 80% were counted once. The top ten hold about 5.5% of the sample. The sample consisted of CD4+ or CD8+ T cells sorted from blood, taken in a trial of the OX40 agonist ivuxolimab. The receptors here all came from an adult with an advanced solid tumor such as melanoma, head and neck, liver or kidney cancer.

The gene calls are TRBV7-6 and TRBJ2-7; D call uncertain. Trimming shortened V by 5 bases and J by 3 bases, and 14 bases separated the two germline ends. CDR3 length: 14 amino acids. Germline lookup yields CDR1 SGHVS and CDR2 FNYEAQ. The CDR3 region is CASSPRTELYEQYF. Here the CDR3 DNA reads TGTGCCAGCAGCCCTAGGACGGAACTCTACGAGCAGTACTTC.

This clone was picked up a small number of times. This chain links TRBV11-2 with TRBJ1-2; the D gene is possibly TRBD1 (6 bases). The CDR3 length is 13 residues. The germline V and J ends were trimmed by 4 bases and 11 bases, with 17 bases remaining between them. Germline V lookup: CDR1 SGHAT, CDR2 FQNNGV. CDR3 coding DNA: TGTGCCAGCAGCTCATCCCCGACAGGCGGGTACACCTTC. Translation gives CASSSSPTGGYTF.

The rearrangement links TRBV7-9 to TRBJ1-4; D perhaps matches TRBD1 (5 bases). The CDR3 consists of 14 residues. Trimming took 4 bases from V and 5 from J, leaving 11 bases between them. From germline, CDR1 is SEHNR and CDR2 FQNEAQ (reference sequence). The CDR3 is CASSYPGLNEKLFF. CDR3 nucleotide sequence: TGTGCCAGCAGCTATCCGGGACTGAATGAAAAACTGTTTTTT.

V usage is TRBV28 and J usage is TRBJ2-3; no firm D call. Looked up from germline, CDR1 is MDHEN and CDR2 is SYDVKM. This CDR3 comprises 13 residues. The V end was cut by 6 bases, the J end by 4 bases, with 11 bases between. The CDR3 loop reads CASSPIIADTQYF. As DNA, the CDR3 is TGTGCCAGCAGCCCGATCATCGCAGATACGCAGTATTTT. The entire variable domain, with the rest obtained from reference TRBV28 and TRBJ2-3, is as follows: DVKVTQSSRYLVKRTGEKVFLECVQDMDHENMFWYRQDPGLGLRLIYFSYDVKMKEKGDIPEGYSVSREKKERFSLILESASTNQTSMYLCASSPIIADTQYFGPGTRLTVL.

CDR3 loop: CATNHRGSTDTQYF. CDR3 coding DNA: TGTGCCACTAACCACAGGGGTAGCACAGATACGCAGTATTTT. The chain has TRBV19 and TRBJ2-3, with 7 bases lining up with TRBD1. V was clipped by 10 bases and J by 0 bases; unmatched bases: 7. CDR3 length: 14 residues. The V gene's germline CDR1 is LNHDA and CDR2 SQIVND (reference sequence).

V gene TRBV28 combines with J gene TRBJ1-6, with D uncertain. The germline V gene encodes CDR1 MDHEN and CDR2 SYDVKM. Trimming took off 2 bases at V and 12 bases at J, with 11 bases between the two ends. This CDR3 has 13 residues. DNA of the CDR3: TGTGCCAGCAGTTTACGGCCAATCCTACCCCTCCACTTT. Protein: CASSLRPILPLHF.

The chain employs TRBV9 and TRBJ2-7, with D possibly being TRBD1 (5 bases). Trimming stripped 4 bases from V and 2 bases from J, with 7 bases between. CDR3 length equals 12 residues. Germline V gene data show CDR1 as SGDLS and CDR2 as YYNGEE. The CDR3 protein is CASSSGTYEQYF. CDR3 nucleotides: TGTGCCAGCAGCTCAGGGACCTACGAGCAGTACTTC.

This clone has only a few counts. The V and J genes are TRBV6-6 and TRBJ1-5; 7 bases agree with TRBD1. CDR1 and CDR2 from the germline V gene are MNHNY and SVGAGI (reference sequence). The CDR3 runs 14 residues. The J segment lost 4 bases and the V segment lost 6 bases, leaving 6 bases of the junction unmatched. The CDR3 sequence: CASSTDRTNQPQHF. CDR3 DNA: TGTGCCAGCAGCACGGACAGGACTAATCAGCCCCAGCATTTT.

The chain carries TRBV6-5 and TRBJ1-5, with 7 nucleotides matching TRBD1. The germline V gene encodes CDR1 MNHEY and CDR2 SVGAGI. The CDR3 loop spans 15 amino acids. V was clipped by 5 bases and J by 7 bases; unmatched bases: 11. The CDR3 DNA follows: TGTGCCAGCAGTGGCTACAACAGGGGAGGCCAGCCCCAGCATTTT. Translated: CASSGYNRGGQPQHF.

The chain uses TRBV6-5 and TRBJ1-2; tentatively, D is TRBD1 (5 bases). The CDR3 covers 12 residues. CDR1 and CDR2 (germline): MNHEY, SVGAGI. V was shortened by 9 bases and J by 2 bases, with 10 bases between the two germline ends. This chain's CDR3 is CASRRGNYGYTF. The CDR3 bases are TGTGCCAGTCGCCGGGGGAACTATGGCTACACCTTC.

The chain carries TRBV14 and TRBJ2-3; D ambiguous. Germline CDR1 is SGHDN and CDR2 is FVKESK. The germline V and J ends were trimmed by 2 bases and 0 bases, with 6 bases remaining between them. This CDR3 region has 14 residues. The CDR3 spells CASSQTSSTDTQYF. The CDR3 DNA sequence: TGTGCCAGCAGCCAAACCTCTAGCACAGATACGCAGTATTTT.

A few counts support this clone. The chain links TRBV18 to TRBJ2-7, with unresolved D. V lost 3 bases and J 0 bases, leaving 9 bases between the germline ends. This CDR3 is 14 amino acids long. Germline V CDR1 and CDR2: KGHSH, LQKENI. The CDR3 protein is CASSPEWSSYEQYV. As DNA, the CDR3 is TGTGCCAGCTCACCCGAATGGAGCTCCTACGAGCAGTACGTC.

The J gene is TRBJ1-2, the V gene TRBV7-3, with 9 bases matching TRBD1. Per germline, CDR1 SGHTA and CDR2 FQGTGA. This CDR3 spans 14 amino acids. The J segment lost 7 bases and the V segment lost 4 bases, leaving 7 bases of the junction unmatched. This chain's CDR3 is CASSSLQGAGGYTF. The DNA of the CDR3 is TGTGCCAGCAGCTCCTTACAGGGGGCCGGTGGCTACACCTTC.

The V gene is TRBV7-9, the J gene TRBJ2-1; tentative D call: TRBD1 (5 bases). Trimming pared 2 bases from V and 0 bases from J, leaving 14 bases between. The V gene's germline CDR1 is SEHNR and CDR2 FQNEAQ (reference sequence). The CDR3 sequence is 17 residues long. CDR3 residues: CASSLSGALSSYNEQFF. CDR3 in DNA: TGTGCCAGCAGCTTAAGTGGGGCCTTGAGCTCCTACAATGAGCAGTTCTTC.

This chain links TRBV6-1 with TRBJ1-5; D is perhaps TRBD1 (5 bases). The germline V gene has CDR1 MNHNS and CDR2 SASEGT. The CDR3 is made up of 16 amino acids. The V gene lost 2 bases and the J gene lost 0 bases, with 11 bases spanning the gap. Here the CDR3 reads CASSESQGYSNQPQHF. The CDR3 coding sequence is TGTGCCAGCAGTGAATCTCAGGGATATAGCAATCAGCCCCAGCATTTT.

V is TRBV5-1 and J is TRBJ1-1; D remains unclear. CDR1 is SGHRS and CDR2 is YFSETQ in the germline V gene. V lost 3 bases to trimming and J lost 6 bases, with 15 bases between them. The CDR3 covers 14 residues. The CDR3 DNA is TGCGCCAGCAGCTCCGGGAAAATTGGGGCTGAAGCTTTCTTT. Protein sequence: CASSSGKIGAEAFF. Full variable domain (missing parts from reference TRBV5-1 and TRBJ1-1): KAGVTQTPRYLIKTRGQQVTLSCSPISGHRSVSWYQQTPGQGLQFLFEYFSETQRNKGNFPGRFSGRQFSNSRSEMNVSTLELGDSALYLCASSSGKIGAEAFFGQGTRLTVV.

This chain connects TRBV15 to TRBJ2-3, with 8 bases fitting TRBD1. The germline V gene has CDR1 LNHNV and CDR2 YYDKDF (reference sequence). Trimming took 3 bases from V and 3 from J; bases not matched to a gene: 5. The CDR3 contains 15 residues. The CDR3 bases are TGTGCCACCAGCAGGCAGGGGACAGGAACAGATACGCAGTATTTT. Amino acid sequence: CATSRQGTGTDTQYF.

V and J are TRBV7-3 and TRBJ2-1; 8 nucleotides align to TRBD2. In germline, CDR1 is SGHTA, CDR2 FQGTGA. The CDR3 contains 16 residues. V lost 5 bases, J lost 4 bases, and 10 bases stayed unmatched. The CDR3 loop is CASSPGGAGGYNEQFF. CDR3 DNA sequence: TGTGCCAGCAGCCCCGGAGGGGCGGGAGGATACAATGAGCAGTTCTTC. The whole variable domain, filled in from reference TRBV7-3 and TRBJ2-1, reads GAGVSQTPSNKVTEKGKYVELRCDPISGHTALYWYRQSLGQGPEFLIYFQGTGAADDSGLPNDRFFAVRPEGSVSTLKIQRTERGDSAVYLCASSPGGAGGYNEQFFGPGTRLTVL.

The rearrangement joins TRBV19 to TRBJ2-6, with D possibly being TRBD1 (5 bases). The CDR3 covers 16 residues. Looked up from germline, CDR1 is LNHDA and CDR2 is SQIVND (reference sequence). Trimming left V 6 bases short and J 2 bases short, with 14 bases between. CDR3 amino acids: CASSPLQGAGANVLTF. CDR3 bases: TGTGCCAGTAGCCCTCTCCAGGGCGCTGGGGCCAACGTCCTGACTTTC.

V gene TRBV6-5 combines with J gene TRBJ2-1; 7 bases line up with TRBD2. CDR3 length: 15 residues. Looked up from germline, CDR1 is MNHEY and CDR2 is SVGAGI. With V trimmed by 4 bases and J by 0 bases, 3 bases remained unmatched. CDR3 in amino acids: CASSSIAGSYNEQFF. CDR3 nucleotides: TGTGCCAGCAGTTCTATAGCGGGCTCCTACAATGAGCAGTTCTTC.

The genes are TRBV28 and TRBJ1-5; D is unclear. With 2 bases removed from V and 11 bases from J, the gap between germline ends came to 16 bases. The CDR3 extends over 14 amino acids. Looked up from germline, CDR1 is MDHEN and CDR2 is SYDVKM. The CDR3 DNA sequence: TGTGCCAGCAGTTTAATAGGTCTGGGGAAGGCCCAGCATTTT. Encoded protein: CASSLIGLGKAQHF.

The sample holds one count of this clone. The gene calls are TRBV19 and TRBJ2-3; D ambiguous. Germline V gene lookup returns CDR1 LNHDA and CDR2 SQIVND (reference sequence). CDR3 length: 14 residues. V lost 5 bases and J 0 bases, leaving 9 bases between the germline ends. The CDR3 coding sequence is TGTGCCAGTAGTGTTTGGTCTAGCACAGATACGCAGTATTTT. Its translation: CASSVWSSTDTQYF. Combining the CDR3 with reference TRBV19 and TRBJ2-3 gives the whole variable domain DGGITQSPKYLFRKEGQNVTLSCEQNLNHDAMYWYRQDPGQGLRLIYYSQIVNDFQKGDIAEGYSVSREKKESFPLTVTSAQKNPTAFYLCASSVWSSTDTQYFGPGTRLTVL.

This clone turned up a few times. The V gene is TRBV13, the J gene TRBJ1-6; D perhaps matches TRBD1 (5 bases). CDR3 length: 14 residues. The V gene's germline CDR1 is PRHDT and CDR2 FYEKMQ (reference sequence). V gave up 7 bases and J gave up 6 bases, with 13 bases separating them. The CDR3 is CASTRGTFNSPLHF. DNA of the CDR3: TGTGCCAGCACCCGTGGGACTTTTAATTCACCCCTCCACTTT.

The CDR3 protein is CASRGGETQYF. CDR3 nucleotides: TGTGCCAGCAGGGGGGGAGAGACCCAGTACTTC. This chain connects TRBV5-6 to TRBJ2-5; D is perhaps TRBD2 (6 bases). This CDR3 spans 11 amino acids. Trimming took 5 bases from V and 4 from J, leaving 6 bases between them. Germline loops: CDR1 SGHDT, CDR2 YYEEEE.

The V and J genes are TRBV4-3 and TRBJ1-2; D possibly corresponds to TRBD1 (6 bases). Germline-derived CDR1 and CDR2 are LGHNA and YSLEER. The ends were cut back, 4 bases at V and 2 bases at J, with 11 bases in the middle. The CDR3 runs 14 residues. In DNA, the CDR3 is TGCGCCAGCAGCCCTTGGGACATAAACTATGGCTACACCTTC. Its protein product is CASSPWDINYGYTF.

CDR3 nucleotides: TGCGCCAGCAGCTTGGCCAAGTTCCCCCAAGAGACCCAGTACTTC. This gives the protein CASSLAKFPQETQYF. The chain carries TRBV5-1 and TRBJ2-5; D is unresolved. Per the germline V gene, CDR1 is SGHRS and CDR2 is YFSETQ. This CDR3 is built from 15 residues. The germline V and J ends were trimmed by 0 bases and 1 base, with 10 bases remaining between them.

The chain has TRBV6-5 and TRBJ2-2; D not resolved. The CDR3 covers 13 residues. The germline V and J ends were trimmed by 2 bases and 4 bases, with 5 bases remaining between them. Germline V CDR1 and CDR2: MNHEY, SVGAGI. CDR3 DNA sequence: TGTGCCAGCAGTTACCTCACCACCGGGGAGCTGTTTTTT. Translated: CASSYLTTGELFF.

V and J are TRBV7-9 and TRBJ1-2, with a tentative D call TRBD1 (5 bases). Trimming removed 7 bases from V and 8 bases from J, with 14 bases in between. Germline CDR1 SEHNR, CDR2 FQNEAQ (reference sequence). The CDR3 runs to 12 residues. The CDR3 sequence is CASTDSWEGYTF. For the CDR3, the DNA is TGTGCCAGCACCGACAGTTGGGAAGGCTACACCTTC.

This rearrangement joins TRBV9 to TRBJ2-3, with 7 bases lining up with TRBD2. The CDR3 totals 14 residues. V shed 4 bases and J 4 bases; nucleotides not matched to a gene: 6. Germline CDR1 SGDLS, CDR2 YYNGEE. This chain's CDR3 is CASSLDGGADTQYF. For the CDR3, the DNA is TGTGCCAGCAGCCTTGATGGGGGGGCAGATACGCAGTATTTT.

The CDR3 sequence: CASPQPSADSNRGNEQFF. The CDR3 DNA follows: TGTGCCAGCCCACAACCTAGTGCGGACTCCAATCGCGGGAATGAGCAGTTCTTC. V and J are TRBV2 and TRBJ2-1; TRBD2 might be the D (5 bases). The germline CDR1 and CDR2 sequences are SNHLY and FYNNEI. CDR3 length: 18 residues. V gave up 8 bases and J gave up 7 bases, with 30 bases separating them. Full variable domain (outside the CDR3, taken from reference TRBV2 and TRBJ2-1): EPEVTQTPSHQVTQMGQEVILRCVPISNHLYFYWYRQILGQKVEFLVSFYNNEISEKSEIFDDQFSVERPDGSNFTLKIRSTKLEDSAMYFCASPQPSADSNRGNEQFFGPGTRLTVL.

The V call is TRBV19, the J call TRBJ1-1, with D possibly being TRBD1 (5 bases). Per the germline V gene, CDR1 is LNHDA and CDR2 is SQIVND (reference sequence). Trimming pared 3 bases from V and 4 bases from J, leaving 9 bases between. This CDR3 has 13 residues. The CDR3 nucleotides are TGTGCCAGTAGTATGTGGGGGGGCACTGAAGCTTTCTTT. Its translation: CASSMWGGTEAFF.